This TCR beta chain stems from a study of blood T cells in healthy people across ages. The germline V gene has CDR1 SGHDN and CDR2 FVKESK. The CDR3 is made up of 13 amino acids. The ends were cut back, 2 bases at V and 6 bases at J, with 10 bases in the middle. A sample-barcoded 5' primer and a J-beta primer mix were used in a second PCR of roughly 7 to 11 cycles. Using its own MiXCR run on the 5' RACE reads, TCRdb lists one record per CDR3 protein. Here the sample spans about 750,000 distinct CDR3 sequences, less than 70% being singletons. Sequencing was performed on blood. The gene calls are TRBV14 and TRBJ1-1; D is unclear. This TCR was recovered from a man older than 75 in good health. The CDR3 nucleotides read TGTGCCAGCAGCCAATCCCCTTGGGCTGAAGCTTTCTTT. Its protein product is CASSQSPWAEAFF.